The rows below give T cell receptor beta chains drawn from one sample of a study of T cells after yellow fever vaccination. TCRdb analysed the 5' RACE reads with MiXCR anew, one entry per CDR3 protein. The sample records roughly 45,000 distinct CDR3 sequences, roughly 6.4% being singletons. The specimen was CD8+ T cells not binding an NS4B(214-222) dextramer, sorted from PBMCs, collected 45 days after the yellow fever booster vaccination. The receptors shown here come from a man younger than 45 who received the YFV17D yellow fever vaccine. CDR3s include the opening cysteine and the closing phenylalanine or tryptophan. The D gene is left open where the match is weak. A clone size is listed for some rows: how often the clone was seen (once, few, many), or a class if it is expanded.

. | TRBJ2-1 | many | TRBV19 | CASSGAGWNNEQFF | TGTGCCAGCAGTGGGGCAGGGTGGAACAATGAGCAGTTCTTC
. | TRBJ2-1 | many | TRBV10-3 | CAISESFSGLSNEQFF | TGTGCCATCAGTGAGTCTTTTTCGGGACTGAGCAATGAGCAGTTCTTC
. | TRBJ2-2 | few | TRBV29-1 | CSVTSGSGELFF | TGCAGCGTTACCTCAGGGTCCGGGGAGCTGTTTTTT
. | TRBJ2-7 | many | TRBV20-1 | CSAISSYEQYF | TGCAGTGCTATTAGCAGCTACGAGCAGTACTTC
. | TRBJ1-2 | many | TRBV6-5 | CASSYSGEDYGYTF | TGTGCCAGCAGTTACTCAGGGGAAGACTATGGCTACACCTTC
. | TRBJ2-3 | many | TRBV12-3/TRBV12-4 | CASSPQADTQYF | TGTGCCAGCAGTCCTCAAGCAGATACGCAGTATTTT
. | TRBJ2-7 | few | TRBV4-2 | CASSQEEGPYEQYF | TGTGCCAGCAGCCAAGAAGAGGGCCCCTACGAGCAGTACTTC
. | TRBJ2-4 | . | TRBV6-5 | CASSSTYSLLAKNIQYF | TGTGCCAGCAGTTCGACTTACAGCCTTCTAGCCAAAAACATTCAGTACTTC
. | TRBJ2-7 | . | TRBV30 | CAWGLIGVTYEQYF | TGTGCCTGGGGCCTTATAGGGGTAACCTACGAGCAGTACTTC
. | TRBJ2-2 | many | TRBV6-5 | CASSTSGSGELFF | TGTGCCAGCAGTACATCAGGTTCCGGGGAGCTGTTTTTT
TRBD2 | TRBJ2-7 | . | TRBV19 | CASSPASGSPYEQYF | TGTGCCAGTAGTCCCGCTAGCGGGAGTCCCTACGAGCAGTACTTC
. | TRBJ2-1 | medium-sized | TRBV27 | CASLLGSEQFF | TGTGCCAGCCTATTGGGTAGTGAGCAGTTCTTC
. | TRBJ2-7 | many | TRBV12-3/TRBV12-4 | CASRTWEGDPYEQYF | TGTGCCAGCAGAACTTGGGAGGGGGATCCCTACGAGCAGTACTTC
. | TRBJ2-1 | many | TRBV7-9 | CASSLGGYEQFF | TGTGCCAGCAGCTTAGGAGGGTATGAGCAGTTCTTC
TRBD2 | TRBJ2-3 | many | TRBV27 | CASSRSGSGKDTQYF | TGTGCCAGCAGTCGTAGCGGGAGTGGTAAAGATACGCAGTATTTT
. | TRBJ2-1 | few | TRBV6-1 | CASGDTPSSYNEQFF | TGTGCCAGCGGGGACACCCCAAGCTCCTACAATGAGCAGTTCTTC
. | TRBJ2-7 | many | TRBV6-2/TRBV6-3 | CASTPLRAVPSEQYF | TGTGCCAGCACCCCACTGCGGGCAGTTCCCAGCGAGCAGTACTTC
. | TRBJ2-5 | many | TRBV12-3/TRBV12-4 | CASSFASEKTQYF | TGTGCCAGCAGTTTTGCTAGCGAGAAGACCCAGTACTTC
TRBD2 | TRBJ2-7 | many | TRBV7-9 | CASSLSSGSYEQYF | TGTGCCAGCAGCTTATCTAGCGGCTCCTACGAGCAGTACTTC
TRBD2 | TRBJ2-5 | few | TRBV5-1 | CASSFRLAGGWETQYF | TGCGCCAGCAGCTTTCGACTAGCGGGAGGTTGGGAGACCCAGTACTTC
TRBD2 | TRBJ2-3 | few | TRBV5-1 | CASSKTSGNPDTQYF | TGCGCCAGCAGCAAGACTAGCGGGAACCCAGATACGCAGTATTTT
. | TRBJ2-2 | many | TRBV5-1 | CASSTNRDQANTGELFF | TGCGCCAGCAGCACTAACCGGGACCAAGCGAACACCGGGGAGCTGTTTTTT
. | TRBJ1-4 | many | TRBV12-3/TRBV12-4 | CASSSHLTNEKLFF | TGTGCCAGCAGTTCACACCTAACTAATGAAAAACTGTTTTTT
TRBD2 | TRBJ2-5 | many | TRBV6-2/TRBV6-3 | CASMGLAGQETQYF | TGTGCCAGCATGGGACTAGCGGGACAAGAGACCCAGTACTTC
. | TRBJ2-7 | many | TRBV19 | CASSDSPPYEQYF | TGTGCCAGCAGCGACTCACCCCCCTACGAGCAGTACTTC
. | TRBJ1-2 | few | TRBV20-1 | CSALYLGQDGNYGYTF | TGCAGTGCTCTCTACCTAGGCCAAGATGGCAACTATGGCTACACCTTC
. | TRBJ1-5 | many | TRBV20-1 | CSARDPLRNQPQHF | TGCAGTGCTAGAGACCCCTTAAGGAATCAGCCCCAGCATTTT
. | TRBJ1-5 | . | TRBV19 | CASSSQIKTTRGNQPQHF | TGTGCCAGTAGTTCTCAAATCAAGACCACAAGAGGCAATCAGCCCCAGCATTTT
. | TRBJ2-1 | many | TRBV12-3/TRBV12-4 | CASRKEGAGMFF | TGTGCCAGCAGGAAGGAAGGTGCAGGAATGTTCTTC
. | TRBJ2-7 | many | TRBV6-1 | CASSQFPRLEQYF | TGTGCCAGCAGTCAATTCCCCAGGCTCGAGCAGTACTTC
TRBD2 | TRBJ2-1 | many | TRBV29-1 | CSVEETSGSPDEQFF | TGCAGCGTTGAAGAGACTAGCGGGAGTCCTGATGAGCAGTTCTTC
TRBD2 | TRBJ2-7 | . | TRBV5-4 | CASSLEGGSSYEQYF | TGTGCCAGCAGCTTGGAAGGCGGGAGTTCCTACGAGCAGTACTTC
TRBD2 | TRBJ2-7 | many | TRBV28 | CASSFSAGASYEQYF | TGTGCCAGCAGTTTTTCGGCGGGAGCTTCCTACGAGCAGTACTTC
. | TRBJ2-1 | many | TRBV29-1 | CSVERVTEQFF | TGCAGCGTTGAACGGGTAACTGAGCAGTTCTTC
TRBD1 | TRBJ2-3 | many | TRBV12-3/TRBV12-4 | CASSQSWTGADTQYF | TGTGCCAGCAGCCAATCCTGGACAGGGGCAGATACGCAGTATTTT
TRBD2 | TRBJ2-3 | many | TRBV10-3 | CAISELAGALTDTQYF | TGTGCCATCAGTGAGTTAGCGGGAGCCCTCACAGATACGCAGTATTTT
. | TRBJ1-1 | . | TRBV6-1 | CASSEFRNTEAFF | TGTGCCAGTTCGGAATTTAGGAACACTGAAGCTTTCTTT
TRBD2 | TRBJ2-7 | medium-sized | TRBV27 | CASSLAGGGDEQYF | TGTGCCAGCAGTTTAGCGGGAGGCGGGGACGAGCAGTACTTC
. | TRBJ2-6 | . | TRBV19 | CASINSISGANVLTF | TGTGCCAGTATCAATTCGATATCCGGGGCCAACGTCCTGACTTTC
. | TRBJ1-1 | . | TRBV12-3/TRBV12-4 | CASSQSRGTEAFF | TGTGCCAGCAGCCAATCCCGGGGGACTGAAGCTTTCTTT